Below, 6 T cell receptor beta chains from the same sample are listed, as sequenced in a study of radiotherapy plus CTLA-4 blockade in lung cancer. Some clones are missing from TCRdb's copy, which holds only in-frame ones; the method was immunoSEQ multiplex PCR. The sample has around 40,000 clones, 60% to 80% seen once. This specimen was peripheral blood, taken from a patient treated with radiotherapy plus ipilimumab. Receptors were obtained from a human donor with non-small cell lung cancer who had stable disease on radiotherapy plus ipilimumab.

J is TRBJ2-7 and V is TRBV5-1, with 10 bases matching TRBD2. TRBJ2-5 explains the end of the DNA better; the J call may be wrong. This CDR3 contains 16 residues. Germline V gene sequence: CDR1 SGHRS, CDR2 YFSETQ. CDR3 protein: CASSLQSGGAEETQYF. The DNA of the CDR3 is TGCGCCAGCAGCTTGCAAAGCGGGGGGGCTGAGGAGACCCAGTACTTC.

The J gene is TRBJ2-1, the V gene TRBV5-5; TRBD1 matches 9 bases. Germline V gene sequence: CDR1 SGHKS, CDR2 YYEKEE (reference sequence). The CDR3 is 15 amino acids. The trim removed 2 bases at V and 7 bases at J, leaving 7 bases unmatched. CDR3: CASSFSGTGNNEQFF. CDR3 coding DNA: TGTGCCAGCAGCTTCTCCGGGACAGGGAATAATGAGCAGTTCTTC.

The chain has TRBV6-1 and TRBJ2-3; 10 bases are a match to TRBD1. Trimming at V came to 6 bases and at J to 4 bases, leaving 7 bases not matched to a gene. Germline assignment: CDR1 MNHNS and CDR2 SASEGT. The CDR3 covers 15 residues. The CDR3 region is CASRVQTGGADTQYF. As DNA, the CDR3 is TGTGCCAGCAGGGTACAGACAGGGGGCGCAGATACGCAGTATTTT.

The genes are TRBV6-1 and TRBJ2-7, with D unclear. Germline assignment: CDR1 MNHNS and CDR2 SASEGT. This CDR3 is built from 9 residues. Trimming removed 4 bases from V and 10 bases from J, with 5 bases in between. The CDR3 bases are TGTGCCAGCAGTGCCTCCCAGTACTTC. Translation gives CASSASQYF.

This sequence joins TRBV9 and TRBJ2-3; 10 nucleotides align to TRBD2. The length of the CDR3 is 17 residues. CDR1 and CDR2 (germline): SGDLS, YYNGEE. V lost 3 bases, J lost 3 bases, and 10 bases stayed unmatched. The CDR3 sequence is CASSAGGSGGVTDTQYF. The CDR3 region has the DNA TGTGCCAGCAGCGCAGGCGGCAGCGGGGGGGTGACAGATACGCAGTATTTT.

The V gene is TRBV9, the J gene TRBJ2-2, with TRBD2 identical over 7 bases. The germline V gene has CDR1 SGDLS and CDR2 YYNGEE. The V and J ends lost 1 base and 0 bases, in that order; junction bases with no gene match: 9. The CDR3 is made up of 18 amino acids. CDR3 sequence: CASSVSRASGTNTGELFF. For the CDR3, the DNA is TGTGCCAGCAGCGTAAGCCGGGCTAGCGGAACGAACACCGGGGAGCTGTTTTTT.